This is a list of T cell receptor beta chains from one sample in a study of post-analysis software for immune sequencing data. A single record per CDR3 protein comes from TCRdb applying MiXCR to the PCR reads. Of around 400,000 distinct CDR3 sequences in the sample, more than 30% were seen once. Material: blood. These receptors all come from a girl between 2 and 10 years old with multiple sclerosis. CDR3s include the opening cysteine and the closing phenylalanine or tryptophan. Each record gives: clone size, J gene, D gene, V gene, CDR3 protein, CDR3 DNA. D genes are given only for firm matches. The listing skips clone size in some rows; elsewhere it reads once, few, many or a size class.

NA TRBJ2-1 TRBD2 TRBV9 CASSASGRFYNEQFF TGTGCCAGCAGCGCTAGCGGGAGGTTCTACAATGAGCAGTTCTTC
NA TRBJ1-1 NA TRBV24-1 CATRQQGNTEAFF TGTGCCACCAGGCAGCAGGGGAACACTGAAGCTTTCTTT
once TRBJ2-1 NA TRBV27 CASSLRAGRNNEQFF TGTGCCAGCAGTTTAAGGGCGGGGAGAAACAATGAGCAGTTCTTC
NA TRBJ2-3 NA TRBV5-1 CASSFDGQARTDTQYF TGCGCCAGCAGCTTTGACGGGCAAGCACGCACAGATACGCAGTATTTT
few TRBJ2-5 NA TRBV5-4 CASSSTGRGETQYF TGTGCCAGCAGCTCGACAGGGAGGGGAGAGACCCAGTACTTC
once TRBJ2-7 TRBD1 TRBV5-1 CASNLAEGALYEQYF TGCGCCAGCAACTTGGCCGAGGGGGCGCTCTACGAGCAGTACTTC
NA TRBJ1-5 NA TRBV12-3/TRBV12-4 CASSPRGGLGNQPQHF TGTGCCAGCAGTCCGCGCGGGGGTCTCGGCAATCAGCCCCAGCATTTT
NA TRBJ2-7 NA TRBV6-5 CASSYAGDEQYF TGTGCCAGCAGTTACGCAGGGGACGAGCAGTACTTC
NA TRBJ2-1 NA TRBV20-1 CSATLGSSYNEQFF TGCAGTGCGACCCTAGGGAGCTCCTACAATGAGCAGTTCTTC
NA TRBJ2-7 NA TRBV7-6 CASSLGVGIVTDEQYF TGTGCCAGCAGCTTAGGAGTAGGGATCGTAACAGACGAGCAGTACTTC
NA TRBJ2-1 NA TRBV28 CATLHSQHGQFF TGTGCTACCCTACATAGCCAGCACGGGCAGTTCTTC
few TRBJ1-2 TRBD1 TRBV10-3 CAISDRGVVRGYTF TGTGCCATCAGCGACAGGGGAGTGGTACGCGGCTACACCTTC
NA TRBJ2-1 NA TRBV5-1 CASSLIGSNEQFF TGCGCCAGCAGCTTGATAGGGTCCAATGAGCAGTTCTTC
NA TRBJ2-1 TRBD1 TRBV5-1 CASSIRDSSSYNEQFF TGCGCCAGCTCCATAAGGGACAGCAGCTCCTACAATGAGCAGTTCTTC
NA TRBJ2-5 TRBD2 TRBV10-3 CAISEQLAGGRETQYF TGTGCCATCAGTGAGCAACTAGCGGGAGGCAGAGAGACCCAGTACTTC
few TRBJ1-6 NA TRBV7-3 CASSLGPRGLGAPLHF TGTGCCAGCAGCTTGGGTCCGAGAGGTTTGGGCGCACCCCTCCACTTT
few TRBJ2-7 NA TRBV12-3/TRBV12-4 CASRLRWGDEQYF TGTGCCAGCAGACTACGGTGGGGGGACGAGCAGTACTTC
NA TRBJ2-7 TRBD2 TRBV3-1 CASSKAGESYEQYF TGTGCCAGCAGCAAGGCGGGAGAGAGCTACGAGCAGTACTTC
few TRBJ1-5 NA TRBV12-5 CASVLVYRDPEGNQPQHF TGTGCTAGTGTTCTCGTCTACCGGGACCCAGAGGGGAATCAGCCCCAGCATTTT
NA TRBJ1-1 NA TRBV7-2 CASSLKAGLNTEAFF TGTGCCAGCAGCTTAAAGGCAGGGTTGAACACTGAAGCTTTCTTT
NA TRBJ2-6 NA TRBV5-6 CASSGRLANVRTF TGTGCCAGCAGCGGGCGCTTGGCCAACGTCCGGACTTTC
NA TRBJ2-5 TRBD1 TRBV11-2 CASSRMGLRRGFARTGGETQYF TGTGCCAGCAGCCGGATGGGTTTAAGGCGAGGGTTTGCCAGGACAGGGGGGGAGACCCAGTACTTC
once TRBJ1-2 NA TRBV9 CASSVLRYGYTF TGTGCCAGCAGCGTACTGCGGTATGGCTACACCTTC
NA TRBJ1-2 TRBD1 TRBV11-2 CASTLQGNYGYTF TGTGCCAGCACCCTACAGGGGAACTATGGCTACACCTTC
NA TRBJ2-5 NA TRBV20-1 CSARVVPGETQYF TGCAGTGCCCGGGTGGTCCCCGGAGAGACCCAGTACTTC
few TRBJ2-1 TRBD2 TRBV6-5 CASSYEAGLRVSQFF TGTGCCAGCAGTTACGAAGCGGGGTTACGAGTTTCGCAGTTCTTC
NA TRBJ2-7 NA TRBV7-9 CASSANSPGTLFWEQYF TGTGCCAGCAGCGCAAATTCACCCGGGACTCTTTTTTGGGAGCAGTACTTC
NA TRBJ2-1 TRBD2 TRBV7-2 CASSSRGTSRLNEQFF TGTGCCAGCAGCTCTCGAGGGACTAGTAGGTTGAATGAGCAGTTCTTC
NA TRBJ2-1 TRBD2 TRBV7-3 CASSLGLAGGALYNEQFF TGTGCCAGCAGCTTAGGACTAGCGGGAGGGGCCCTATACAATGAGCAGTTCTTC
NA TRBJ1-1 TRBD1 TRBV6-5 CASTRQGRAFF TGTGCCAGCACAAGACAGGGACGGGCTTTCTTT